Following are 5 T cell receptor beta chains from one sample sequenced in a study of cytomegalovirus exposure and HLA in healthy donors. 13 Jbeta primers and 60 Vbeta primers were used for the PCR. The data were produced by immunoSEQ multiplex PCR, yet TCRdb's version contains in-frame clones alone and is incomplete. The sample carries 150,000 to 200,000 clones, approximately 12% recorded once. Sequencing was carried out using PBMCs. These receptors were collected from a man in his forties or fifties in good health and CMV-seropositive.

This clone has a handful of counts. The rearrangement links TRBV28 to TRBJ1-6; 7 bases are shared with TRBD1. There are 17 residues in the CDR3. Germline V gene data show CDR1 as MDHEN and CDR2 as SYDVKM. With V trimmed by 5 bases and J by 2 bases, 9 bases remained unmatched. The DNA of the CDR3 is TGTGCCAGCAGTCGGGACAGCCCTACCACCTATAATTCACCCCTCCACTTT. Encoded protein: CASSRDSPTTYNSPLHF.

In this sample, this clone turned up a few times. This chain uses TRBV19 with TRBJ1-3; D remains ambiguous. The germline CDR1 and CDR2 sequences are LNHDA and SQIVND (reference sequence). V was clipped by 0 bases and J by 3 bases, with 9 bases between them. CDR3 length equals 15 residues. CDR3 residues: CASSIDREIGNTIYF. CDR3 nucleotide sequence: TGTGCCAGTAGTATAGACCGTGAGATTGGAAACACCATATATTTT. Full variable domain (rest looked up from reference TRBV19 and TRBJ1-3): DGGITQSPKYLFRKEGQNVTLSCEQNLNHDAMYWYRQDPGQGLRLIYYSQIVNDFQKGDIAEGYSVSREKKESFPLTVTSAQKNPTAFYLCASSIDREIGNTIYFGEGSWLTVV.

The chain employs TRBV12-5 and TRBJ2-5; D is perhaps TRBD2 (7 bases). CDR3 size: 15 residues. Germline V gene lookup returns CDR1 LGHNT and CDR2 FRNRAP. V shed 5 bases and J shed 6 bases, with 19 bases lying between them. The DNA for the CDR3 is TGTGCTAGTGGTCTCCATAGGGGGGGGGCCCAGACCCAGTACTTC. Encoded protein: CASGLHRGGAQTQYF. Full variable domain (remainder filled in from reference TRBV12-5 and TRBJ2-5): DARVTQTPRHKVTEMGQEVTMRCQPILGHNTVFWYRQTMMQGLELLAYFRNRAPLDDSGMPKDRFSAEMPDATLATLKIQPSEPRDSAVYFCASGLHRGGAQTQYFGPGTRLLVL.

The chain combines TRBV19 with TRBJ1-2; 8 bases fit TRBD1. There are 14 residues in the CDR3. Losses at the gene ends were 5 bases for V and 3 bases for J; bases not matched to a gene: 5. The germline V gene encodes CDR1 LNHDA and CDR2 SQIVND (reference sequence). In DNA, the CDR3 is TGTGCCAGTAGTGGGACCAGGGGGCACTATGGCTACACCTTC. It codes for CASSGTRGHYGYTF.

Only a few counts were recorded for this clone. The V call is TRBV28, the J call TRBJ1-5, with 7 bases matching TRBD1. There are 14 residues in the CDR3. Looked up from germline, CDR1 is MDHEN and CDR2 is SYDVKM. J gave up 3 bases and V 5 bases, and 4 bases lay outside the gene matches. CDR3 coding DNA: TGTGCCAGCAGTCAGGGACAGATCAATCAGCCCCAGCATTTT. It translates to CASSQGQINQPQHF.